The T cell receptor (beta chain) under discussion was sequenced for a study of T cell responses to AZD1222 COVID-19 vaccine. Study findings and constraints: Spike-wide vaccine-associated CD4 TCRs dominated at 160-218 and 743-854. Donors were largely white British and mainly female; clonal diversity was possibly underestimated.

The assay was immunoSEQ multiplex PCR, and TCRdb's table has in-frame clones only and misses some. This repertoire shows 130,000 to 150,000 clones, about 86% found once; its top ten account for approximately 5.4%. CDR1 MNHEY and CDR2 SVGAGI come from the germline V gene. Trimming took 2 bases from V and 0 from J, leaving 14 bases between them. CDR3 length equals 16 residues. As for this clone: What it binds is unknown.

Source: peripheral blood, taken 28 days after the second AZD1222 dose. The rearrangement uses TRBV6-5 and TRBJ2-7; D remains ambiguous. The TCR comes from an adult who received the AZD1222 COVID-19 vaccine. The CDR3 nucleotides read TGTGCCAGCAGTTACCCCACCGGCCGCAACTCCTACGAGCAGTACTTC. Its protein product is CASSYPTGRNSYEQYF.